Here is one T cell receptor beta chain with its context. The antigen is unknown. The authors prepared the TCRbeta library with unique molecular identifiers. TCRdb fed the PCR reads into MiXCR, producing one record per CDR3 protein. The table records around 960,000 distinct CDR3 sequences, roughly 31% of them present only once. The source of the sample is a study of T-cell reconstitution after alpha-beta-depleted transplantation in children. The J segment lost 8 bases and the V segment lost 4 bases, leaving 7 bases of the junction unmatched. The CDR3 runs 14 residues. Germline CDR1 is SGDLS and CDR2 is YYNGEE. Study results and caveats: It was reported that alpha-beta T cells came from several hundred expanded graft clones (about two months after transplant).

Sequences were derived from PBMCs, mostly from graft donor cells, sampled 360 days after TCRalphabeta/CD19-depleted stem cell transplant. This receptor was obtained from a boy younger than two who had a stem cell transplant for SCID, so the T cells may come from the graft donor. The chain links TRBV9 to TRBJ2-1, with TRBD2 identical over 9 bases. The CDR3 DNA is TGTGCCAGCAGCAGCCTGGGACTAGCCGATGAGCAGTTCTTC. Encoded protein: CASSSLGLADEQFF.